One and the same sample provided the 18 T cell receptor beta chains below, sequenced in a study of blood T cell repertoires in COVID-19. Sequenced by immunoSEQ multiplex PCR; TCRdb stores in-frame clones only, minus some. Of around 190,000 clones in the sample, roughly 82% were seen once. The sample taken for sequencing was peripheral blood. The receptor source for this set is a woman between 55 and 75 years old with COVID-19, enrolled during active disease.

This sequence joins TRBV6-5 and TRBJ2-7; tentatively, D is TRBD1 (6 bases). This CDR3 contains 14 residues. Germline CDR1 and CDR2: MNHEY and SVGAGI. V shed 5 bases and J shed 1 base, with 12 bases lying between them. CDR3 bases: TGTGCCAGCAGTAGGACAGCTTCTTCCTACGAGCAGTACGTC. It is translated as CASSRTASSYEQYV.

This clone is a singleton in its sample. This rearrangement joins TRBV18 to TRBJ1-1; perhaps TRBD1 as D (5 bases). V dropped 3 bases and J dropped 2 bases, with 10 bases sitting between them. This CDR3 spans 14 amino acids. Germline CDR1 and CDR2: KGHSH and LQKENI. The CDR3 loop reads CASSPSQGNTEAFF. The DNA for the CDR3 is TGTGCCAGCTCACCTAGCCAGGGTAACACTGAAGCTTTCTTT.

This clone came up once. This rearrangement joins TRBV27 to TRBJ2-7; perhaps TRBD1 as D (6 bases). The CDR3 runs 14 residues. V was trimmed by 3 bases and J by 2 bases, leaving 11 bases between them. Germline V lookup: CDR1 MNHEY, CDR2 SMNVEV (reference sequence). In nucleotides, the CDR3 is TGTGCCAGCAGTTTCCGACAGGCCCCCTACGAGCAGTACTTC. Translated, it gives CASSFRQAPYEQYF.

This clone appeared a few times. The J gene is TRBJ2-1, the V gene TRBV5-8; D call uncertain. With 0 bases removed from V and 0 bases from J, the gap between germline ends came to 7 bases. Germline CDR1 reads SGHTS; CDR2 reads YDEGEE. CDR3 length: 15 residues. CDR3 sequence (DNA): TGTGCCAGCAGCTTGGAACCGAGCTCCTACAATGAGCAGTTCTTC. Amino acids: CASSLEPSSYNEQFF.

The chain uses TRBV7-2 and TRBJ2-3; 9 bases fit TRBD2. The germline gives CDR1 SGHTA, CDR2 FQGNSA. The CDR3 is made up of 12 amino acids. Trimming cost V 5 bases and J 10 bases; bases outside gene matches: 4. The CDR3 nucleotides read TGTGCCAGCAGCACACGACTAGCGGCGCAGTATTTT. The encoded protein is CASSTRLAAQYF.

The V gene is TRBV9, the J gene TRBJ2-7; 10 bases are shared with TRBD2. Trimming removed 9 bases from V and 2 bases from J; junction bases left unmatched: 14. Germline lookup yields CDR1 SGDLS and CDR2 YYNGEE. The CDR3 spans 16 residues. The CDR3 DNA reads as TGTGCCAACTCCCAGCCGGAGCGGGAGGGCCCCTACGAGCAGTACTTC. Protein product: CANSQPEREGPYEQYF.

The table lists this clone with a count of one. The gene calls are TRBV5-4 and TRBJ2-7, with TRBD2 matching over 13 bases. J lost 3 bases, V lost 4 bases, and 4 bases had no gene match. The CDR3 has 15 residues. Germline V gene data show CDR1 as SGHNT and CDR2 as YYREEE (reference sequence). The CDR3, as DNA: TGTGCCAGCAGCCCTCGGACTAGCGGGAGCTACGAGCAGTACTTC. Its translation is CASSPRTSGSYEQYF.

The DNA of the CDR3 is TGTGCCACCGCGGGGTCGGGGGCAGATACGCAGTATTTT. Protein sequence: CATAGSGADTQYF. The chain couples TRBV3-1 (or the pseudogene TRBV3-2) to TRBJ2-3; D might be TRBD2 (6 bases). Deletions cut 10 bases from V and 4 bases from J, with 15 bases between. Germline V CDR1 and CDR2: LGHDT, YNNKEL (reference sequence). The CDR3 totals 13 residues.

The V call is TRBV27, the J call TRBJ2-5, with 14 bases aligning to TRBD2. V trimming: 3 bases; J trimming: 4 bases; junction bases outside the gene matches: 4. Germline V CDR1 and CDR2: MNHEY, SMNVEV (reference sequence). The CDR3 is 16 amino acids. The CDR3 is CASSLGLAGVPETQYF. In DNA form, the CDR3 reads TGTGCCAGCAGTTTGGGACTAGCGGGGGTCCCAGAGACCCAGTACTTC.

The chain carries TRBV6-4 and TRBJ1-2; 7 bases align to TRBD1. The V and J ends lost 5 bases and 6 bases, in that order; junction bases with no gene match: 6. The CDR3 contains 13 residues. Germline CDR1 MRHNA, CDR2 SNTAGT. CDR3 amino acids: CASSPNQGDGYTF. CDR3 bases: TGTGCCAGCAGTCCTAATCAGGGGGATGGCTACACCTTC.

The chain carries TRBV5-1 and TRBJ2-1, with D perhaps TRBD2 (6 bases). This CDR3 has 14 residues. The V end lost 2 bases, the J end lost 5 bases, and 11 bases lay between the germline ends. Germline loops: CDR1 SGHRS, CDR2 YFSETQ. The CDR3 DNA reads as TGCGCCAGCAGCTTTCTGGGACTTAACAATGAGCAGTTCTTC. Its protein is CASSFLGLNNEQFF.

This clone was observed a single time. The V call is TRBV6-5, the J call TRBJ2-7; 9 nucleotides line up with TRBD1. The CDR3 has 16 residues. J lost 5 bases, V lost 0 bases, and 8 bases had no gene match. Germline V lookup: CDR1 MNHEY, CDR2 SVGAGI. CDR3 bases: TGTGCCAGCAGTTACTCGGCTGGACAGGGGATAAACGAGCAGTACGTC. Its protein product is CASSYSAGQGINEQYV.

The chain joins TRBV11-1 to TRBJ1-1; D remains unclear. The germline V gene encodes CDR1 SGHAT and CDR2 FQDESV (reference sequence). The V end was cut by 0 bases, the J end by 0 bases, with 11 bases between. CDR3 length: 16 amino acids. CDR3 sequence: CASSLAWGGLNTEAFF. CDR3 nucleotide sequence: TGTGCCAGCAGCTTAGCGTGGGGAGGGCTGAACACTGAAGCTTTCTTT.

This clone has a handful of counts. This rearrangement joins TRBV19 to TRBJ1-5; TRBD1 matches at 7 bases. J was trimmed by 4 bases and V by 3 bases; bases with no gene match: 6. Per germline, CDR1 LNHDA and CDR2 SQIVND (reference sequence). This CDR3 comprises 15 residues. The CDR3 spells CASSINRDRNQPQHF. The CDR3 DNA reads as TGTGCCAGTAGTATCAACCGGGACAGAAATCAGCCCCAGCATTTT.

The chain joins TRBV6-5 to TRBJ1-6; D ambiguous. Between the trimmed V and J ends, which lost 0 bases and 9 bases, there was a span of 12 bases. Germline CDR1 reads MNHEY; CDR2 reads SVGAGI. The CDR3 covers 15 residues. The DNA of the CDR3 is TGTGCCAGCAGTTACTCTAACCAACTAGGTTCACCCCTCCACTTT. It translates to CASSYSNQLGSPLHF.

The chain links TRBV7-2 to TRBJ1-5, with 9 bases that match TRBD1. The CDR3 spans 16 residues. Trimming cost V 5 bases and J 0 bases; bases outside gene matches: 5. Germline CDR1 and CDR2: SGHTA and FQGNSA. CDR3 DNA sequence: TGTGCCAGCAGCACCCGGACAGGGGATAGCAATCAGCCCCAGCATTTT. Translated, it gives CASSTRTGDSNQPQHF.

The rearrangement joins TRBV4-2 to TRBJ1-6; TRBD1 aligns across 7 bases. This CDR3 is built from 16 residues. In germline, CDR1 is LGHNA, CDR2 YNFKEQ. J was trimmed by 5 bases and V by 0 bases; bases with no gene match: 4. The CDR3 DNA reads TGTGCCAGCAGCCAAGAAGGGGGGACAGATAATTCACCCCTCCACTTT. This encodes CASSQEGGTDNSPLHF.

The rearrangement uses TRBV6-6 and TRBJ2-2, with D possibly being TRBD2 (6 bases). Between the trimmed V and J ends, which lost 2 bases and 0 bases, there was a span of 10 bases. Germline values: CDR1 MNHNY, CDR2 SVGAGI (reference sequence). The CDR3 runs 16 residues. CDR3 residues: CASSYRVAANTGELFF. For the CDR3, the DNA is TGTGCCAGCAGTTACAGGGTAGCGGCGAACACCGGGGAGCTGTTTTTT.